This T cell receptor beta chain came from a study of cytomegalovirus exposure and HLA in healthy donors. Comments on this clone: Its antigen is as yet unknown.

The germline V gene has CDR1 SGHDT and CDR2 YYEEEE. The CDR3 spans 13 residues. Trimming cost V 0 bases and J 3 bases; bases outside gene matches: 0. The assay was immunoSEQ multiplex PCR, and TCRdb's table has in-frame clones only and misses some. The sample carries about 72,000 clones, 94% recorded once. Study-level points and caveats: Clusters of TCRs from the first cohort tended to co-occur in the 100 to 150 validation repertoires (as a later analysis found). A list of 150 to 200 TCR beta chains associated with cytomegalovirus was given.

The receptor's source is a woman aged 18-29 years in good health and CMV-seronegative. The material sequenced was PBMCs. V is TRBV5-6 and J is TRBJ2-7, with 7 bases aligning to TRBD1. Here the CDR3 DNA reads TGTGCCAGCAGCTTGGACAGGGGCTACGAGCAGTACTTC. Amino acid sequence: CASSLDRGYEQYF.